The 19 T cell receptor beta chains given below trace back to one sample, sequenced in a study of human T cells and chemical hapten exposure (dated by TCRdb to the early 2020s). Library prep was done by RACE. Data came from a NextSeq 500. In TCRdb, the public reads were trimmed at Q25 with fastp and aligned with MiXCR, with productive beta chains retained. All rows with the same CDR3 protein become a single entry with the most common DNA and genes. The sample table holds roughly 92,000 distinct CDR3 sequences, of which about an eighth were seen once. 3% to 4% of the sample is held by the ten biggest clonotypes. Interpreted using the paper, the time point label stands for: patch test 2, 6 weeks after DPC sensitization. Explained via the paper, the treatment or condition label denotes: therapeutic diphenylcyclopropenone sensitization with weekly scalp DPC. Sequencing was performed on whole blood, taken in connection with sensitization to the hapten diphenylcyclopropenone (DPC). These receptors originate from a woman in her forties with alopecia areata. Some clones in this sample may be carry-over from other donors' samples.

This clonotype has at least ten counts. The rearrangement joins TRBV4-1 to TRBJ2-1, with TRBD2 matching over 13 bases. The CDR3 spans 15 residues. With V trimmed by 3 bases and J by 8 bases, 4 bases remained unmatched. The germline V gene has CDR1 MGHRA and CDR2 YSYEKL. The CDR3 is CASSHRTSGRDEQFF. CDR3 coding DNA: TGCGCCAGCAGCCACAGGACTAGCGGGAGAGATGAGCAGTTCTTC.

This clonotype came up a few times. The chain uses TRBV18 and TRBJ2-7; D gene unclear. Germline CDR1 is KGHSH and CDR2 is LQKENI. Trimming pared 6 bases from V and 0 bases from J, leaving 9 bases between. The CDR3 covers 13 residues. The CDR3 DNA reads as TGTGCCAGCTCCTCGGGCGCCTCCTACGAGCAGTACTTC. It encodes CASSSGASYEQYF.

There are many counts of this clonotype. V gene TRBV6-6 combines with J gene TRBJ2-3, with D hard to call. Between the trimmed V and J ends, which lost 0 bases and 2 bases, there was a span of 18 bases. The CDR3 runs 18 residues. Germline loops: CDR1 MNHNY, CDR2 SVGAGI (reference sequence). The CDR3 sequence is CASSYSRFSRPDTDTQYF. In DNA form, the CDR3 reads TGTGCCAGCAGTTACTCGAGATTTTCGCGTCCAGACACAGATACGCAGTATTTT.

This rearrangement joins TRBV6-5 to TRBJ2-3, with 7 bases fitting TRBD1. CDR3 length equals 15 residues. J gave up 5 bases and V 6 bases, and 11 bases lay outside the gene matches. CDR1 MNHEY and CDR2 SVGAGI come from the germline V gene. CDR3 nucleotide sequence: TGTGCCAGCAGCATCACAGGGGAAGTAGGAGATACGCAGTATTTT. Residues: CASSITGEVGDTQYF.

This chain joins TRBV18 and TRBJ2-7, with 8 bases fitting TRBD1. After removal of 3 bases from V and 3 bases from J, the junction contained 10 bases not matched to a gene. Looked up from germline, CDR1 is KGHSH and CDR2 is LQKENI. This CDR3 is built from 16 residues. The CDR3 sequence: CASSPGRGQGSYEQYF. The CDR3 bases are TGTGCCAGCTCACCTGGCAGGGGGCAAGGAAGCTACGAGCAGTACTTC.

This clonotype was recorded a few times. V gene TRBV20-1 combines with J gene TRBJ2-7; TRBD1 agrees at 9 bases. From germline, CDR1 is DFQATT and CDR2 SNEGSKA (reference sequence). The CDR3 runs 12 residues. The V segment lost 6 bases and the J segment 5 bases; nucleotides outside the gene matches: 5. CDR3 sequence: CSAGTGYNEQYF. In DNA, the CDR3 is TGCAGTGCGGGGACAGGGTACAACGAGCAGTACTTC.

The CDR3, as DNA: TGTGCCAGCAGCTTGGGGGATGTGGACCTTGAGACCCAGTACTTC. Translating gives CASSLGDVDLETQYF. V usage is TRBV7-9 and J usage is TRBJ2-5; D possibly uses TRBD1 or TRBD2 (5 bases each). The CDR3 consists of 15 residues. With 3 bases removed from V and 5 bases from J, the gap between germline ends came to 16 bases. CDR1 is SEHNR and CDR2 is FQNEAQ in the germline V gene (reference sequence).

The J gene is TRBJ2-1, the V gene TRBV7-9, with a tentative D call TRBD1 (5 bases). In germline, CDR1 is SEHNR, CDR2 FQNEAQ (reference sequence). This CDR3 region has 13 residues. Trimming left V 3 bases short and J 5 bases short, with 8 bases between. Written as DNA, the CDR3 is TGTGCCAGCAGCTTGACAGCGAACAATGAGCAGTTCTTC. The encoded protein is CASSLTANNEQFF. The full variable domain, completed using reference TRBV7-9 and TRBJ2-1, is DTGVSQNPRHKITKRGQNVTFRCDPISEHNRLYWYRQTLGQGPEFLTYFQNEAQLEKSRLLSDRFSAERPKGSFSTLEIQRTEQGDSAMYLCASSLTANNEQFFGPGTRLTVL.

This clonotype appeared a few times. The rearrangement links TRBV20-1 to TRBJ2-3; perhaps TRBD1 as D (6 bases). The CDR3 totals 14 residues. CDR1 and CDR2 from the germline V gene are DFQATT and SNEGSKA (reference sequence). Trimming removed 3 bases at V and 0 bases at J, with 10 bases between. CDR3 coding DNA: TGCAGTGCTAGGACAGGTCCTAGCACAGATACGCAGTATTTT. It encodes CSARTGPSTDTQYF.

This clonotype was recorded at least ten times. The chain joins TRBV7-8 to TRBJ2-5; 12 nucleotides agree with TRBD1. Looked up from germline, CDR1 is SGHVS and CDR2 is FQNEAQ. J was trimmed by 5 bases and V by 4 bases; bases with no gene match: 11. This CDR3 is built from 17 residues. CDR3: CASSSVPGQGAVETQYF. The DNA for the CDR3 is TGTGCCAGCAGCTCCGTCCCGGGACAGGGGGCGGTGGAGACCCAGTACTTC.

This chain uses TRBV20-1 with TRBJ1-1; D gene ambiguous. Per germline, CDR1 DFQATT and CDR2 SNEGSKA (reference sequence). The CDR3 consists of 12 residues. V lost 2 bases and J 1 base, leaving 5 bases between the germline ends. The CDR3 DNA is TGCAGTGCTAGACAGCCGAACACTGAAGCTTTCTTT. It is translated as CSARQPNTEAFF.

The V call is TRBV7-2, the J call TRBJ2-2, with TRBD1 matching 7 bases. V trimming: 5 bases; J trimming: 4 bases; junction bases outside the gene matches: 7. The CDR3 contains 15 residues. CDR1 is SGHTA and CDR2 is FQGNSA in the germline V gene. As DNA, the CDR3 is TGTGCCAGCAGCCGGGACAGAGGGGGCACCGGGGAGCTGTTTTTT. Translating it yields CASSRDRGGTGELFF.

This clonotype was detected ten times or more. V and J are TRBV11-2 and TRBJ1-3, with D possibly matching TRBD1 (6 bases). CDR1 and CDR2 (germline): SGHAT, FQNNGV. The ends were cut back, 4 bases at V and 0 bases at J, with 7 bases in the middle. This CDR3 contains 14 residues. The CDR3 nucleotides read TGTGCCAGCAGCTCGACAGGCTCTGGAAACACCATATATTTT. Translated: CASSSTGSGNTIYF.

The chain links TRBV12-3 or TRBV12-4 to TRBJ1-2, with TRBD1 matching over 7 bases. The CDR3 contains 15 residues. With 0 bases clipped from V and 4 bases from J, the junction kept 5 bases outside the gene matches. CDR3 amino acids: CASSLARQGGYGYTF. The CDR3 bases are TGTGCCAGCAGTTTAGCCAGGCAGGGGGGCTATGGCTACACCTTC.

The table lists this clonotype with many counts. The chain carries TRBV20-1 and TRBJ2-3, with D possibly matching TRBD2 (5 bases). This CDR3 has 14 amino acids. CDR1 DFQATT and CDR2 SNEGSKA come from the germline V gene (reference sequence). V was cut by 0 bases and J by 4 bases, with 11 bases left in between. Here the CDR3 DNA reads TGCAGTGCTAGAGACCAAGCACTAGCAGATACGCAGTATTTT. It is translated as CSARDQALADTQYF.

The sample holds a few counts of this clonotype. The chain is built from TRBV11-2 and TRBJ2-1; TRBD1 matches 8 bases. Germline assignment: CDR1 SGHAT and CDR2 FQNNGV. J was trimmed by 1 base and V by 5 bases; bases with no gene match: 7. The CDR3 has 16 amino acids. The CDR3 sequence is CASSLKGQGSYNEQFF. The CDR3 DNA sequence: TGTGCCAGCAGCCTTAAAGGACAGGGTTCCTACAATGAGCAGTTCTTC.

Notes on this clonotype: A much larger clonotype is one base distant, so this may be a read error. This likely comes from a read error, as the CDR3 has no conserved phenylalanine or tryptophan at its end. This sequence joins TRBV6-1 and TRBJ2-1, with unresolved D. V was shortened by 3 bases and J by 10 bases, with 7 bases between the two germline ends. This CDR3 is built from 11 residues. Germline loops: CDR1 MNHNS, CDR2 SASEGT. The CDR3 DNA reads TGTGCCAGCAGTGAGGGTATCGAGCAGTTCTCC. Translation gives CASSEGIEQFS.

This clonotype has a handful of counts. This chain links TRBV30 with TRBJ1-5; tentatively, D is TRBD1 (5 bases). Germline V lookup: CDR1 GTSNPN, CDR2 SVGIG (reference sequence). V lost 4 bases and J 2 bases, leaving 15 bases between the germline ends. This CDR3 has 15 residues. The CDR3 here is CAWTPGALGNQPQHF. The CDR3 region has the DNA TGTGCCTGGACACCCGGGGCCCTGGGCAATCAGCCCCAGCATTTT.

About this clonotype itself: Just one base apart from a much larger clone, this may be a read error. The rearrangement uses TRBV6-6 and TRBJ2-7, with D possibly called TRBD1 or TRBD2 (5 bases each). Between the trimmed V and J ends, which lost 0 bases and 2 bases, there was a span of 8 bases. The CDR3 extends over 14 amino acids. Germline V gives CDR1 MNHNY, CDR2 SVGAGI (reference sequence). The CDR3 loop is CASSYSRGPYEQYF. Here the CDR3 DNA reads TGTGCCAGCAGTTACTCGAGGGGACCCTACGAGCAGTACTTC.